This entry lists 16 T cell receptor beta chains sequenced from one sample in a study of identical twins. TCRdb itself ran the 5' RACE reads through MiXCR, one entry per CDR3 protein. Among nearly 900,000 distinct CDR3 sequences listed, 9% to 15% were seen once. This same sample was also part of a study on yellow fever vaccine responses in identical twins.

The sequencing sample was made of PBMCs. The receptor source for this set is a woman aged 18 to 35 in good health.

The rearrangement links TRBV20-1 to TRBJ2-3, with TRBD2 identical over 9 bases. In germline, CDR1 is DFQATT, CDR2 SNEGSKA (reference sequence). Trimming removed 6 bases from V and 0 bases from J; junction bases left unmatched: 13. The CDR3 covers 17 residues. The CDR3 here is CSAHVGSSGASTDTQYF. The CDR3 coding sequence is TGCAGTGCGCATGTGGGGTCTAGCGGGGCTAGCACAGATACGCAGTATTTT.

This clonotype was seen a handful of times. This chain connects TRBV5-6 to TRBJ1-1; 9 nucleotides agree with TRBD1. The trim removed 2 bases at V and 0 bases at J, leaving 5 bases unmatched. The CDR3 contains 16 residues. The V gene's germline CDR1 is SGHDT and CDR2 YYEEEE. The CDR3 coding sequence is TGTGCCAGCAGCTTTACCGGGACAGGGATGAACACTGAAGCTTTCTTT. Translation: CASSFTGTGMNTEAFF.

This clonotype was counted ten times or more. The rearrangement links TRBV6-1 to TRBJ2-2; 10 bases fit TRBD2. Germline CDR1 MNHNS, CDR2 SASEGT. Unmatched junction bases numbered 6, after V lost 6 bases and J lost 2 bases. The CDR3 loop spans 16 amino acids. CDR3 DNA sequence: TGTGCCAGCAGCTCCGGACTAGCGGTCAACACCGGGGAGCTGTTTTTT. Protein: CASSSGLAVNTGELFF.

The rearrangement joins TRBV6-2 or TRBV6-3 to TRBJ2-7; maybe TRBD2 (5 bases). The germline V gene has CDR1 MNHEY and CDR2 SVGEGT. Trimming cost V 4 bases and J 2 bases, with 15 bases left between them. The CDR3 extends over 15 amino acids. CDR3 residues: CASSLGAVRPYEQYF. In DNA form, the CDR3 reads TGTGCCAGCAGTTTGGGAGCGGTCCGCCCCTACGAGCAGTACTTC.

This clonotype turned up a few times. The rearrangement uses TRBV6-5 and TRBJ2-3; D call uncertain. This CDR3 region has 15 residues. Per the germline V gene, CDR1 is MNHEY and CDR2 is SVGAGI. V lost 2 bases and J lost 0, with 9 bases in between. CDR3 bases: TGTGCCAGCAGTTACCGCGGTGTTAGCACAGATACGCAGTATTTT. This sequence encodes CASSYRGVSTDTQYF.

The chain links TRBV14 to TRBJ2-2, with D possibly matching TRBD2 (6 bases). Germline V gene sequence: CDR1 SGHDN, CDR2 FVKESK. Trimming stripped 0 bases from V and 5 bases from J, with 13 bases between. This CDR3 is 16 amino acids long. The CDR3 nucleotides read TGTGCCAGCAGCCAAGATTGGGAACGGGGGACCGGGGAGCTGTTTTTT. Translated, it gives CASSQDWERGTGELFF.

A word on this clonotype: A much larger clone differs by one base, so this may be a read error. The chain carries TRBV10-3 and TRBJ2-1; possible D gene TRBD1, 5 bases. Trimming left V 3 bases short and J 9 bases short, with 21 bases between. The CDR3 loop spans 16 amino acids. Germline V gene lookup returns CDR1 ENHRY and CDR2 SYGVKD. The CDR3 bases are TGTGCCATCAGTGAATCTAGGACAAGGGGCTTTAGTGAGCAGTTCTTC. It specifies CAISESRTRGFSEQFF.

The chain is built from TRBV15 and TRBJ1-1; D unresolved. The V and J ends lost 0 bases and 6 bases respectively, with 14 bases between them. The CDR3 has 15 amino acids. From germline, CDR1 is LNHNV and CDR2 YYDKDF (reference sequence). The CDR3 DNA reads as TGTGCCACCAGCAGAGAACATTCGGGCTTTTCTGAAGCTTTCTTT. Amino acid sequence: CATSREHSGFSEAFF.

This clonotype was found a few times. The chain employs TRBV9 and TRBJ2-2; either TRBD1 or TRBD2 may supply D (5 bases each). The CDR3 is made up of 13 amino acids. CDR1 is SGDLS and CDR2 is YYNGEE in the germline V gene. Trimming shortened V by 3 bases and J by 8 bases, and 11 bases separated the two germline ends. The CDR3 reads CASSDGGEGELFF. The CDR3 DNA reads TGTGCCAGCAGCGATGGGGGAGAGGGGGAGCTGTTTTTT.

This clonotype occurred a few times. The V gene is TRBV21-1, the J gene TRBJ2-7; the table assigns TRBD1, which was not confirmed against the DNA. TRBV21-1 is described as a pseudogene. There are 14 residues in the CDR3. The CDR3 loop reads CASSMGTGSYEQYV. In nucleotides, the CDR3 is TGTGCCAGCAGCATGGGGACAGGGTCCTACGAGCAGTACGTC.

This clonotype was seen more than once but under ten times. V is TRBV3-1 and J is TRBJ2-5, with D unresolved. The germline V and J ends were trimmed by 8 bases and 2 bases, with 18 bases remaining between them. Per germline, CDR1 LGHDT and CDR2 YNNKEL (reference sequence). The CDR3 runs to 15 residues. CDR3 DNA sequence: TGTGCCAGCGCTCCCAGAGGTCGGCTTCAAGAGACCCAGTACTTC. Amino acid sequence: CASAPRGRLQETQYF.

Many counts were recorded for this clonotype. The chain employs TRBV3-1 and TRBJ2-1; no clear D gene. Between the trimmed V and J ends, which lost 1 base and 10 bases, there was a span of 8 bases. The CDR3 has 12 amino acids. The V gene's germline CDR1 is LGHDT and CDR2 YNNKEL (reference sequence). Here the CDR3 reads CASSQGVGEQFF. The CDR3 DNA sequence: TGTGCCAGCAGCCAAGGGGTTGGGGAGCAGTTCTTC.

This clonotype occurred a few times. The rearrangement links TRBV18 to TRBJ2-1; D may be TRBD2 (6 bases). The CDR3 is 17 amino acids. With 1 base removed from V and 2 bases from J, the gap between germline ends came to 15 bases. Looked up from germline, CDR1 is KGHSH and CDR2 is LQKENI. CDR3 sequence reads: CASSPQEGFAAYNEQFF. CDR3 nucleotide sequence: TGTGCCAGCTCACCACAGGAGGGTTTTGCCGCCTACAATGAGCAGTTCTTC.

The chain recombines TRBV6-1 with TRBJ1-2, with 7 bases fitting TRBD1. With 9 bases clipped from V and 3 bases from J, the junction kept 7 bases outside the gene matches. The CDR3 has 13 residues. Germline V gives CDR1 MNHNS, CDR2 SASEGT. CDR3 protein: CASSTGLDYGYTF. DNA of the CDR3: TGTGCCAGTTCGACAGGGTTGGACTATGGCTACACCTTC.

This clonotype has ten or more counts. The chain recombines TRBV12-3 or TRBV12-4 with TRBJ2-3, with TRBD2 matching over 9 bases. V lost 2 bases, J lost 3 bases, and 3 bases stayed unmatched. The length of the CDR3 is 15 residues. As DNA, the CDR3 is TGTGCCAGCAGTTTAAGACTAGCGGATACAGATACGCAGTATTTT. Its translation is CASSLRLADTDTQYF.

V gene TRBV9 combines with J gene TRBJ2-3; D is undetermined. This CDR3 has 15 residues. The germline V and J ends were trimmed by 2 bases and 6 bases, with 16 bases remaining between them. Germline CDR1 and CDR2: SGDLS and YYNGEE. The CDR3 loop is CASSVQVSPADTQYF. The CDR3 bases are TGTGCCAGCAGCGTTCAAGTCTCTCCGGCGGATACGCAGTATTTT.